This T cell receptor (beta chain) was sequenced during a study of blood T cell repertoires in COVID-19. Study as a whole: Whether acute or convalescent, the COVID-19 samples came from the United States, Italy and Spain. PBMCs, B-cell-depleted T cells, or T cells provided the cDNA or gDNA that made up the material.

Patients at the Seattle site were enrolled during active infection and followed longitudinally. Per the original data handling: It was from reference gene primer amplification that nucleated cell counts were estimated. Only in-frame clones appear in the TCRdb table, and some are missing; sequencing was by immunoSEQ multiplex PCR. V and J calls and clone size follow that table, whereas D and trimming were derived from the DNA. This sample carries about 210,000 clones, 70% to 90% of them seen once, and the ten largest clones take roughly 5%. The sequenced sample consisted of peripheral blood. The source is a man aged 45-65 years with COVID-19, enrolled during active disease.

The CDR3 here is CASSPLQGGETQYF. The CDR3 nucleotides are TGTGCCAGCTCACCACTCCAAGGAGGGGAGACCCAGTACTTC. The genes are TRBV18 and TRBJ2-5, with D possibly matching TRBD2 (6 bases). The ends were cut back, 1 base at V and 5 bases at J, with 11 bases in the middle. The CDR3 totals 14 residues. From germline, CDR1 is KGHSH and CDR2 LQKENI.